A selection of T cell receptor beta chains follows, all from one sample in a study of graft-versus-host responses after intestinal transplantation. Antigens for these TCRs are unknown. Assay used: immunoSEQ multiplex PCR; TCRdb lists only in-frame clones, some missing. Of about 64,000 clones listed, roughly nine tenths were seen once; the top ten hold about 1.5%. The sample in question was unstimulated CD8+ T cells sorted from spleen or lymph node cells, obtained before transplant. The receptors were gathered from a human donor who was the organ donor for an intestinal transplant. Each CDR3 is given with its conserved first and last residue. A D gene is named only where the DNA matches it firmly. Some rows mark clone size as missing; the rest say once, few, many or name a class of expanded clone.

J gene,D gene,clone size,V gene,CDR3 protein,CDR3 DNA
TRBJ2-3,TRBD2,-,TRBV5-6,CASSLGLAGGVSTDTQYF,TGTGCCAGCAGCTTGGGACTAGCGGGAGGTGTCAGCACAGATACGCAGTATTTT
TRBJ2-1,-,once,TRBV20-1,CSASRDNEQFF,TGCAGTGCTAGCAGGGATAATGAGCAGTTCTTC
TRBJ1-4,-,once,TRBV28,CASRTQGLGEKLFF,TGTGCCAGCAGGACCCAGGGGTTGGGTGAAAAACTGTTTTTT
TRBJ1-6,TRBD1,-,TRBV19,CASSAGTGFTYNSPLHF,TGTGCCAGTAGTGCCGGGACAGGGTTTACCTATAATTCACCCCTCCACTTT
TRBJ2-1,TRBD2,-,TRBV11-2,CASSAKEGTTNNEQFF,TGTGCCAGCAGCGCAAAAGAGGGGACTACAAACAATGAGCAGTTCTTC
TRBJ1-2,-,-,TRBV5-6,CASSLVQPISYGYTF,TGTGCCAGCAGCTTGGTACAGCCGATTTCCTATGGCTACACCTTC
TRBJ1-3,-,-,TRBV5-1,CASSLAGQGLGNTIYF,TGCGCCAGCAGCTTGGCCGGCCAGGGCCTTGGAAACACCATATATTTT
TRBJ2-1,TRBD2,once,TRBV4-2,CASSQAPGTSGSYEQFF,TGTGCCAGCAGCCAAGCCCCCGGGACTAGCGGGAGCTATGAGCAGTTCTTC
TRBJ1-2,-,-,TRBV10-2,CASSEYPGDNYGYTF,TGCGCCAGCAGTGAGTACCCGGGGGACAACTATGGCTACACCTTC
TRBJ2-7,TRBD1,-,TRBV6-6,CASNDRGRDEQYF,TGTGCCAGCAACGACAGGGGGCGGGACGAGCAGTACTTC
TRBJ2-1,-,once,TRBV7-9,CASSLALRTYEQFF,TGTGCCAGCAGCTTAGCTCTGAGGACTTATGAGCAGTTCTTC
TRBJ2-7,-,-,TRBV28,CASSLGTDGPYEQYF,TGTGCCAGCAGTTTAGGTACGGATGGGCCGTACGAGCAGTACTTC
TRBJ2-1,TRBD2,-,TRBV19,CASSIDGAAGDEQFF,TGTGCCAGTAGTATAGACGGGGCAGCGGGGGATGAGCAGTTCTTC
TRBJ2-7,TRBD1,few,TRBV2,CASSEGTENYEQYF,TGTGCCAGCAGTGAGGGGACAGAAAATTACGAGCAGTACTTC
TRBJ2-2,-,-,TRBV9,CASSVELVSGELFF,TGTGCCAGCAGCGTAGAACTAGTGTCCGGGGAGCTGTTTTTT
TRBJ2-3,TRBD2,-,TRBV28,CASSPTLAGVLDTQYF,TGTGCCAGCAGCCCCACGCTAGCGGGAGTGCTAGATACGCAGTATTTT